The clone carrying this TCR beta chain was recorded at least ten times. Its antigen remains unidentified. The cDNA was generated through 5'RACE incorporating 10-nucleotide random UMIs. The authors obtained over 180 million TCR-beta sequences from 15-18 subjects per sequencing run. TCRdb recomputed calls from the 5' RACE reads with MiXCR, one row per CDR3 protein. Seen here are tens of thousands of distinct CDR3 sequences, approximately 13% observed once, and the top ten hold about 2.5%. The data are from a study of neurological immune-mediated disorders. Time point denoted: longitudinal time-point 2. V was trimmed by 2 bases and J by 4 bases, leaving 12 bases between them. The CDR3 has 14 residues. Per the germline V gene, CDR1 is SGHDN and CDR2 is FVKESK. Study-wide results and limits: Expanded clones shared no CDR3 amino acid sequences across subjects, suggesting private repertoires in all groups.

The V and J genes are TRBV14 and TRBJ2-7, with a tentative D call TRBD1 (5 bases). The sample taken for sequencing was PBMCs. This TCR came from a woman in her forties in good health. The CDR3 protein is CASSQRARVYEQYF. The DNA of the CDR3 is TGTGCCAGCAGCCAAAGGGCCAGGGTTTACGAGCAGTACTTC.